This is a list of T cell receptor beta chains from one sample in a study of OX40 agonist ivuxolimab in advanced cancers. Method: immunoSEQ multiplex PCR; TCRdb's copy keeps in-frame clones and lacks some. In the table there are about 47,000 clones, 80% to 90% of which are singletons. The specimen was CD4+ or CD8+ T cells sorted from blood, collected in a trial of the OX40 agonist ivuxolimab. These receptors all come from an adult with an advanced solid tumor such as melanoma, head and neck, liver or kidney cancer. Each CDR3 is given with its conserved first and last residue. Fields, in order: CDR3 length, J gene, D gene, V gene, clone size, CDR3 DNA, CDR3 protein. D genes are given only for firm matches. Clone size is shown for a subset of rows, as once, few, many or a class of expanded clone.

cdr3_length: 12
j_call: TRBJ2-7
d_call: NA
v_call: TRBV28
clone_size: once
cdr3_nt: TGTGCCAGCAGTTTATCGGGTTACGAGCAGTACTTC
cdr3_aa: CASSLSGYEQYF

cdr3_length: 14
j_call: TRBJ2-2
d_call: NA
v_call: TRBV7-3
clone_size: NA
cdr3_nt: TGTGCCAGCAGAGAGGGGCAGTACACCGGGGAGCTGTTTTTT
cdr3_aa: CASREGQYTGELFF

cdr3_length: 15
j_call: TRBJ2-2
d_call: TRBD2
v_call: TRBV27
clone_size: NA
cdr3_nt: TGTGCCAGCAGACTAGCGGGAGGTAGGACCGGGGAGCTGTTTTTT
cdr3_aa: CASRLAGGRTGELFF

cdr3_length: 15
j_call: TRBJ1-2
d_call: NA
v_call: TRBV27
clone_size: NA
cdr3_nt: TGTGCCAGCAGTCCCGCGGCTCTGACTCACTATGGCTACACCTTC
cdr3_aa: CASSPAALTHYGYTF

cdr3_length: 23
j_call: TRBJ2-2
d_call: TRBD2
v_call: TRBV4-2
clone_size: NA
cdr3_nt: TGTACCAGCAGCCAAGATCATGGGGGGCCCCCTAGCGGGGGGCCCACGAACACCGGGGAGCTGTTTTTT
cdr3_aa: CTSSQDHGGPPSGGPTNTGELFF

cdr3_length: 16
j_call: TRBJ2-3
d_call: TRBD2
v_call: TRBV9
clone_size: NA
cdr3_nt: TGTGCCAGCAGCTTGGGACTAGCGGGAGGATCAGATACGCAGTATTTT
cdr3_aa: CASSLGLAGGSDTQYF

cdr3_length: 16
j_call: TRBJ2-3
d_call: TRBD2
v_call: TRBV27
clone_size: NA
cdr3_nt: TGTGCCAGCAACCGACTAGCGGGGGGTGGGACAGATACGCAGTATTTT
cdr3_aa: CASNRLAGGGTDTQYF

cdr3_length: 15
j_call: TRBJ2-7
d_call: TRBD2
v_call: TRBV9
clone_size: NA
cdr3_nt: TGTGCCAGCAGCCCGCGGGGACTAGGCCCTACCGAGCAGTACTTC
cdr3_aa: CASSPRGLGPTEQYF

cdr3_length: 15
j_call: TRBJ2-5
d_call: TRBD2
v_call: TRBV13
clone_size: few
cdr3_nt: TGTGCCAGCAGCTTAGGCCCTAGCGGGGAAGAGACCCAGTACTTC
cdr3_aa: CASSLGPSGEETQYF

cdr3_length: 17
j_call: TRBJ1-6
d_call: NA
v_call: TRBV27
clone_size: NA
cdr3_nt: TGTGCCAGCAGTTTAACATGGACAAGCTCCTATAATTCACCCCTCCACTTT
cdr3_aa: CASSLTWTSSYNSPLHF

cdr3_length: 13
j_call: TRBJ2-7
d_call: NA
v_call: TRBV19
clone_size: NA
cdr3_nt: TGTGCCAGTAGTAGCGACGGATCGTACGAGCAGTACTTC
cdr3_aa: CASSSDGSYEQYF

cdr3_length: 16
j_call: TRBJ1-2
d_call: NA
v_call: TRBV30
clone_size: many
cdr3_nt: TGTGCCTGGAGTGTACAAGGGCGACTACCTTACTATGGCTACACCTTC
cdr3_aa: CAWSVQGRLPYYGYTF

cdr3_length: 14
j_call: TRBJ1-1
d_call: NA
v_call: TRBV6-5
clone_size: NA
cdr3_nt: TGTGCCAGCAGTTCTAACCCAGGGAACACTGAAGCTTTCTTT
cdr3_aa: CASSSNPGNTEAFF

cdr3_length: 13
j_call: TRBJ1-2
d_call: TRBD1
v_call: TRBV9
clone_size: NA
cdr3_nt: TGTGCCAGCAGCCTCAGACAGGGGTATGGCTACACCTTC
cdr3_aa: CASSLRQGYGYTF

cdr3_length: 11
j_call: TRBJ2-7
d_call: TRBD1
v_call: TRBV30
clone_size: NA
cdr3_nt: TGTGCCCTTGGACAGGCCTACGAGCAGTACTTC
cdr3_aa: CALGQAYEQYF

cdr3_length: 19
j_call: TRBJ2-2
d_call: NA
v_call: TRBV4-3
clone_size: NA
cdr3_nt: TGCGCCAGCAGCCTTAACTTGGGGGTCGAGTCGGTCTATGGCGGGGAGCTGTTTTTT
cdr3_aa: CASSLNLGVESVYGGELFF

cdr3_length: 13
j_call: TRBJ2-3
d_call: NA
v_call: TRBV28
clone_size: NA
cdr3_nt: TGTGCCACCCATCCCCTAGGGACAGATACGCAGTATTTT
cdr3_aa: CATHPLGTDTQYF

cdr3_length: 15
j_call: TRBJ1-1
d_call: NA
v_call: TRBV28
clone_size: NA
cdr3_nt: TGTGCCAGCAGTTCCGGGGGGCGGCGGGACACTGAAGCTTTCTTT
cdr3_aa: CASSSGGRRDTEAFF

cdr3_length: 18
j_call: TRBJ2-1
d_call: TRBD2
v_call: TRBV11-2
clone_size: NA
cdr3_nt: TGTGCCAGCAGCCCCCATACCTACTTAGCGGGAGGGGTCTATGAGCAGTTCTTC
cdr3_aa: CASSPHTYLAGGVYEQFF

cdr3_length: 11
j_call: TRBJ1-1
d_call: NA
v_call: TRBV18
clone_size: NA
cdr3_nt: TGTGCCAGCTCCAAAACGGACGAAGCTTTCTTT
cdr3_aa: CASSKTDEAFF

cdr3_length: 15
j_call: TRBJ2-2
d_call: NA
v_call: TRBV5-1
clone_size: NA
cdr3_nt: TGCGCCAGCAGCTTGGATGGCGGACTCACCGGGGAGCTGTTTTTT
cdr3_aa: CASSLDGGLTGELFF

cdr3_length: 15
j_call: TRBJ2-7
d_call: TRBD2
v_call: TRBV28
clone_size: NA
cdr3_nt: TGTGCCAGCAGTTCGTTACTAGCGGGCGTCTACGAGCAGTACTTC
cdr3_aa: CASSSLLAGVYEQYF

cdr3_length: 13
j_call: TRBJ1-1
d_call: NA
v_call: TRBV27
clone_size: NA
cdr3_nt: TGTGCCAGCAGTTGGACAGTGAACACTGAAACTTTCTTT
cdr3_aa: CASSWTVNTETFF

cdr3_length: 14
j_call: TRBJ1-2
d_call: NA
v_call: TRBV5-6
clone_size: few
cdr3_nt: TGTGCCAGCAGCTTTATCCGGGGCGGACATGGCTACACCTTC
cdr3_aa: CASSFIRGGHGYTF

cdr3_length: 13
j_call: TRBJ2-5
d_call: NA
v_call: TRBV7-9
clone_size: NA
cdr3_nt: TGTGCCAGCAGCTTAGCGCTTGAAGAGACCCAGTACTTC
cdr3_aa: CASSLALEETQYF

cdr3_length: 14
j_call: TRBJ1-5
d_call: NA
v_call: TRBV6-1
clone_size: NA
cdr3_nt: TGTGCCAGCAGTGAATGGGGGGCAGGACAGCCCCAGCATTTT
cdr3_aa: CASSEWGAGQPQHF

cdr3_length: 14
j_call: TRBJ2-5
d_call: NA
v_call: TRBV4-2
clone_size: NA
cdr3_nt: TGTGCCAGCAGCCAAGATAGAACTCCCGAGACCCAGTACTTC
cdr3_aa: CASSQDRTPETQYF

cdr3_length: 13
j_call: TRBJ1-2
d_call: NA
v_call: TRBV5-4
clone_size: NA
cdr3_nt: TGTGCCAGCAGCTTGAGGGGATCGGATGGCTACACCTTC
cdr3_aa: CASSLRGSDGYTF

cdr3_length: 12
j_call: TRBJ1-2
d_call: NA
v_call: TRBV5-8
clone_size: NA
cdr3_nt: TGTGCCAGCAGCTTAACGGTCTATGGCTACACCTTC
cdr3_aa: CASSLTVYGYTF

cdr3_length: 14
j_call: TRBJ2-2
d_call: NA
v_call: TRBV5-1
clone_size: NA
cdr3_nt: TGCGCCAGCAGCTTGGGTTTTGGGGCCGGGGAGCTGTTTTTT
cdr3_aa: CASSLGFGAGELFF

cdr3_length: 17
j_call: TRBJ2-6
d_call: TRBD2
v_call: TRBV29-1
clone_size: NA
cdr3_nt: TGCAGCGTTTACCCGACTAGCGGGAGACATGGGGCCAACGTCCTGACTTTC
cdr3_aa: CSVYPTSGRHGANVLTF

cdr3_length: 16
j_call: TRBJ2-7
d_call: TRBD1
v_call: TRBV28
clone_size: NA
cdr3_nt: TGTGCCAGCAGTCTTACAGGGGGCTACATCACGTGGGAGCAGTACTTC
cdr3_aa: CASSLTGGYITWEQYF

cdr3_length: 11
j_call: TRBJ1-4
d_call: NA
v_call: TRBV5-4
clone_size: NA
cdr3_nt: TGTGCCAGCAGATTTGAAGGAAAACTGTTTTTT
cdr3_aa: CASRFEGKLFF

cdr3_length: 13
j_call: TRBJ2-1
d_call: NA
v_call: TRBV7-6
clone_size: NA
cdr3_nt: TGTGCCAGCAGCTTAGCGGGGGGTAGAGAGCAGTTCTTC
cdr3_aa: CASSLAGGREQFF

cdr3_length: 13
j_call: TRBJ1-2
d_call: NA
v_call: TRBV15
clone_size: NA
cdr3_nt: TGTGCCACCAGCCGAGAAGGGGGATATGGCTACACCTTC
cdr3_aa: CATSREGGYGYTF

cdr3_length: 12
j_call: TRBJ2-3
d_call: NA
v_call: TRBV4-1
clone_size: once
cdr3_nt: TGCGCCAGCAGCCAGGGGGAGGACACGCAGTATTTT
cdr3_aa: CASSQGEDTQYF

cdr3_length: 16
j_call: TRBJ2-1
d_call: NA
v_call: TRBV5-6
clone_size: NA
cdr3_nt: TGTGCCAGCAGCTTTTCTCTTGCGGGCTCCTACAATGAGCAGTTCTTC
cdr3_aa: CASSFSLAGSYNEQFF

cdr3_length: 14
j_call: TRBJ2-7
d_call: TRBD1
v_call: TRBV4-1
clone_size: NA
cdr3_nt: TGCGCCAGCAGCCAAGGCAGGGGGTCCTACGAGCAGTACTTC
cdr3_aa: CASSQGRGSYEQYF